Listed here is a single T cell receptor beta chain. The data stem from a study of blood T cell repertoires in COVID-19. Study-level information: Material from acute and convalescent COVID-19 was sourced from the United States, Italy and Spain.

Per the original methods: Estimates of nucleated cell counts were drawn from the amplification of reference gene primers. The table came from immunoSEQ multiplex PCR; TCRdb's copy has only in-frame clones and leaves some out. V, J and clone size derive from that table, while D and trimming were established from the DNA sequence. The sample has approximately 76,000 clones, roughly 84% seen once; the top ten hold roughly 6%. Germline CDR1 reads SGHKS; CDR2 reads YYEKEE (reference sequence). The CDR3 loop spans 14 amino acids. V lost 4 bases, J lost 5 bases, and 6 bases stayed unmatched. The clonotype was recovered from a woman in her sixties with acute or convalescent COVID-19. The rearrangement joins TRBV5-5 to TRBJ2-5; 9 nucleotides line up with TRBD2. The sample was peripheral blood. The CDR3 protein is CASSVGLASETQYF. CDR3 bases: TGTGCCAGCAGCGTCGGACTAGCGAGTGAGACCCAGTACTTC. The variable domain in full, completed from reference TRBV5-5 and TRBJ2-5, reads DAGVTQSPTHLIKTRGQQVTLRCSPISGHKSVSWYQQVLGQGPQFIFQYYEKEERGRGNFPDRFSARQFPNYSSELNVNALLLGDSALYLCASSVGLASETQYFGPGTRLLVL.